Sequencing of this TCR beta chain was carried out in a study of radiation and T cells in renal cell carcinoma. Study-level background: Nephrectomy followed 15 Gy stereotactic body radiation by 4 weeks. Study conclusions and caveats: No pretreatment tumor biopsies were available for baseline clonotypes.

Of note for this clone: Its target is not known.

Some clones are missing from TCRdb's copy, which holds only in-frame ones; the method was immunoSEQ multiplex PCR. The repertoire consists of under 150,000 clones, with about 81% occurring once and the leading ten covering around 2%. This sample's time point: blood 2 weeks post-SBRT. Treatment of the sample: 15 Gy SBRT to primary tumor, nephrectomy 4 weeks later. Serial blood draws occurred at baseline and 2 and 4 weeks post-SBRT. V was shortened by 4 bases and J by 1 base, with 19 bases between the two germline ends. The CDR3 extends over 17 amino acids. CDR1 SEHNR and CDR2 FQNEAQ come from the germline V gene (reference sequence).

The chain combines TRBV7-9 with TRBJ2-5; the D call may be TRBD1 or TRBD2 (6 bases each). The TCR originated in an older woman with renal cell carcinoma. The source was blood, collected from a patient whose treatment included radiotherapy and nephrectomy. CDR3 DNA sequence: TGTGCCAGCAGCTCCGGGGGCGATCCTCACCTCCAAGAGACCCAGTACTTC. Amino acids: CASSSGGDPHLQETQYF.